This entry lists 13 T cell receptor beta chains sequenced from one sample in a study of tumor and adjacent non-tumor tissue in lung cancer. TCRbeta libraries were built with three rounds of nested PCR, modified from ARM-PCR. TCRdb fed the multiplex PCR reads into MiXCR, producing one record per CDR3 protein. This repertoire shows about 100,000 distinct CDR3 sequences, 50% to 70% found once; its top ten account for roughly 19%. No cell sorting was done before RNA was extracted from the tissue. Distant lung tissue was collected more than 3 cm away from the tumor edge. The sample taken for sequencing was distant non-tumor lung tissue. These receptors came from a man under 40 with non-small cell lung cancer.

On this clonotype: A read error may produce the germline difference seen at one junction end. The chain uses TRBV6-5 and TRBJ2-1, with D perhaps TRBD1 (6 bases). The CDR3 loop spans 14 amino acids. Germline assignment: CDR1 MNHEY and CDR2 SVGAGI. In nucleotides, the CDR3 is TGTGCCAGCAGTTACTGGCATGGGGACAATAAGCAGTTCTTC. It encodes CASSYWHGDNKQFF.

As to this clonotype: The junction shows a germline mismatch at one end, possibly a read error. The chain employs TRBV6-5 and TRBJ1-5; no clear D. Germline V gene data show CDR1 as MNHEY and CDR2 as SVGAGI. The CDR3 sequence is 16 residues long. For the CDR3, the DNA is TGTGCCAGCAGTTACTCGCTGTATAATAGCTATCAGCCCCAGCATTTT. This encodes CASSYSLYNSYQPQHF.

The chain joins TRBV6-5 to TRBJ2-1, with D perhaps TRBD1 or TRBD2 (5 bases each). The V and J ends lost 0 bases and 11 bases respectively, with 23 bases between them. The CDR3 totals 17 residues. Germline CDR1 MNHEY, CDR2 SVGAGI. The CDR3 nucleotides are TGTGCCAGCAGTTACTCGAGGGGTGGTAGCTCCTATAATAAGCAGTTCTTC. It encodes CASSYSRGGSSYNKQFF.

This chain uses TRBV10-3 with TRBJ2-3, with 9 bases matching TRBD1. The V segment lost 7 bases and the J segment 2 bases; nucleotides outside the gene matches: 10. CDR1 is ENHRY, CDR2 SYGVKD, per germline. The CDR3 loop spans 16 amino acids. CDR3 nucleotide sequence: TGTGCCATCAACTCGGGACAGGGAATCGACACAGATACGCAGTATTTT. Translation gives CAINSGQGIDTDTQYF.

Worth noting for this clonotype: An end of the junction differs from the germline gene, which may be a read error. The chain links TRBV11-1 to TRBJ2-1; tentatively, D is TRBD1 or TRBD2 (5 bases each). The CDR3 loop spans 13 amino acids. CDR1 SGHAT and CDR2 FQDESV come from the germline V gene (reference sequence). The DNA for the CDR3 is TGTGCCGGCAGCGTCCGGGACCTCAATGAGCGGTTCTTC. Residues: CAGSVRDLNERFF.

For this clonotype: Being one base from a much bigger clone, this may be a read error. The chain uses TRBV4-1 and TRBJ1-5; D is perhaps TRBD1 (5 bases). The V gene's germline CDR1 is MGHRA and CDR2 YSYEKL. This CDR3 has 17 residues. The CDR3 protein is CASSQEGGAGENLPQHF. CDR3 sequence (DNA): TGCGCCAGCAGCCAGGAGGGAGGGGCGGGGGAAAATCTGCCCCAGCATTTT.

The V gene is TRBV29-1, the J gene TRBJ2-1, with D possibly matching TRBD2 (6 bases). This CDR3 has 14 residues. Trimming stripped 4 bases from V and 8 bases from J, with 18 bases between. CDR1 SQVTM and CDR2 ANQGSEA come from the germline V gene. CDR3 in amino acids: CSVVPRDVTHEQFF. The CDR3 DNA is TGCAGCGTTGTGCCGCGGGACGTTACCCATGAGCAGTTCTTC.

This clonotype was seen only once. The chain joins TRBV29-1 to TRBJ2-2, with a possible D match to TRBD1 (9 bases). Germline loops: CDR1 SQVTM, CDR2 ANQGSEA. The CDR3 totals 15 residues. V was clipped by 3 bases and J by 9 bases, with 20 bases between them. The CDR3 reads CSVDSGTGLARELFF. CDR3 sequence (DNA): TGCAGCGTTGATAGCGGGACAGGGTTGGCCCGGGAGCTGTTTTTT.

In the case of this clonotype: The junction shows a germline mismatch at one end, possibly a read error. This chain joins TRBV11-2 and TRBJ2-3, with D possibly being TRBD2 (6 bases). Germline CDR1 and CDR2: SGHAT and FQNNGV. CDR3 size: 12 residues. The CDR3 loop reads CANSVGTLRQYF. The CDR3 DNA is TGTGCCAACAGCGTCGGGACTTTGAGGCAGTATTTT.

Comments on this clonotype: A much larger clone lies a single base off, so this may be a read error. The chain couples TRBV12-3 or TRBV12-4 to TRBJ1-5; D unclear. CDR3 size: 14 residues. Trimming removed 7 bases at V and 3 bases at J, with 13 bases between. The DNA of the CDR3 is TGTGCCAGCACTCCAGGACTTTACAATCAGCCCCAGCATTTT. Protein sequence: CASTPGLYNQPQHF.

On this clonotype: A much more abundant neighbour one base away suggests this may be a read error. V and J are TRBV20-1 and TRBJ2-3; perhaps TRBD1 as D (6 bases). Trimming stripped 6 bases from V and 3 bases from J, with 16 bases between. This CDR3 spans 14 amino acids. The germline CDR1 and CDR2 sequences are DFQATT and SNEGSKA (reference sequence). CDR3 nucleotides: TGCAGTGCCAAGGTGGGGACACAGACAGATACGCAGTATTTT. This codes for CSAKVGTQTDTQYF.

This clonotype has ten or more counts. The rearrangement joins TRBV11-3 to TRBJ1-1; 7 nucleotides agree with TRBD1. V dropped 6 bases and J dropped 5; count of bases not matched to a gene: 6. CDR1 SGHNT and CDR2 YENEEA come from the germline V gene. This CDR3 spans 13 amino acids. The CDR3 sequence: CASSRQGGTEAFF. The CDR3 coding sequence is TGTGCCAGCAGTCGACAGGGAGGTACTGAAGCTTTCTTT.

This clonotype was picked up one time. The J gene is TRBJ2-1, the V gene TRBV20-1, with unresolved D. The germline CDR1 and CDR2 sequences are DFQATT and SNEGSKA (reference sequence). Trimming took 7 bases from V and 8 from J, leaving 18 bases between them. The CDR3 totals 13 residues. The CDR3 sequence is CSVLDKIVYEQFF. The CDR3 nucleotides are TGCAGTGTCCTAGATAAAATTGTGTATGAGCAGTTCTTC.